The next 27 T cell receptor beta chains were all read from a single sample in a study of cytomegalovirus exposure and HLA in healthy donors. Use of 60 Vbeta and 13 Jbeta primers characterized the PCR. The method was immunoSEQ multiplex PCR; TCRdb's version includes in-frame clones alone and lacks a portion of them. The data contain 200,000 to 250,000 clones, under 70% of them seen just once; the ten biggest clones take up approximately 2.5%. The sequencing sample was made of PBMCs. Source of these receptors: a man in his forties in good health and CMV-seropositive.

This clone has just a few counts. The chain recombines TRBV5-4 with TRBJ1-5, with 10 nucleotides matching TRBD1. With 2 bases clipped from V and 4 bases from J, the junction kept 3 bases outside the gene matches. This CDR3 spans 15 amino acids. CDR1 SGHNT and CDR2 YYREEE come from the germline V gene (reference sequence). CDR3 sequence (DNA): TGTGCCAGCAGCTTCGGGGGACAGGGGAATCAGCCCCAGCATTTT. The encoded protein is CASSFGGQGNQPQHF.

CDR3 sequence reads: CASSPGQGAADTQYF. Written as DNA, the CDR3 is TGCGCCAGCAGCCCCGGACAGGGGGCGGCAGATACGCAGTATTTT. The chain carries TRBV5-1 and TRBJ2-3, with 11 bases that match TRBD1. With 4 bases clipped from V and 4 bases from J, the junction kept 5 bases outside the gene matches. The CDR3 sequence is 15 residues long. CDR1 is SGHRS, CDR2 YFSETQ, per germline. Together with reference TRBV5-1 and TRBJ2-3, the CDR3 gives the full variable domain: KAGVTQTPRYLIKTRGQQVTLSCSPISGHRSVSWYQQTPGQGLQFLFEYFSETQRNKGNFPGRFSGRQFSNSRSEMNVSTLELGDSALYLCASSPGQGAADTQYFGPGTRLTVL.

The CDR3 nucleotides read TGCGCCAGCAGCTGGGCCGGGGCGGGGGACGAGCAGTACTTC. Its protein product is CASSWAGAGDEQYF. The rearrangement joins TRBV5-1 to TRBJ2-7; the match to TRBD2 covers 7 bases. The length of the CDR3 is 14 residues. V lost 3 bases to trimming and J lost 5 bases; unmatched junction nucleotides: 8. The germline CDR1 and CDR2 sequences are SGHRS and YFSETQ.

The V call is TRBV5-1, the J call TRBJ2-1, with D possibly TRBD1 on 6 matching bases. The CDR3 is made up of 13 amino acids. V was trimmed by 1 base and J by 7 bases, leaving 9 bases between them. CDR1 and CDR2 from the germline V gene are SGHRS and YFSETQ. The CDR3 coding sequence is TGCGCCAGCAGCTTGCACAGGGATAATGAGCAGTTCTTC. This codes for CASSLHRDNEQFF.

The chain uses TRBV5-4 and TRBJ2-7, with TRBD2 matching over 7 bases. After removal of 2 bases from V and 1 base from J, the junction contained 3 bases not matched to a gene. Germline loops: CDR1 SGHNT, CDR2 YYREEE (reference sequence). CDR3 length: 14 amino acids. Here the CDR3 DNA reads TGTGCCAGCAGCTTCGGGGGGAGGTCCTACGAGCAGTACTTC. Translated: CASSFGGRSYEQYF.

The chain links TRBV2 to TRBJ2-1; 12 bases map to TRBD1. The V and J ends lost 7 bases and 6 bases, in that order; junction bases with no gene match: 7. The CDR3 is 15 amino acids. Germline loops: CDR1 SNHLY, CDR2 FYNNEI. The CDR3 DNA is TGTGCCAGCACCCCCCGGGACAGGGGGCCCAATGAGCAGTTCTTC. It encodes CASTPRDRGPNEQFF.

The genes are TRBV29-1 and TRBJ1-4; 8 bases match TRBD1. This CDR3 has 14 residues. The ends lost 2 bases at V and 8 bases at J; junction bases unmatched: 7. Looked up from germline, CDR1 is SQVTM and CDR2 is ANQGSEA. The CDR3 coding sequence is TGCAGCGTTGAAAGCAGGGGGCGCGGGGAAAAACTGTTTTTT. Its translation: CSVESRGRGEKLFF.

CDR3 sequence reads: CASSILDSNQPQHF. In DNA form, the CDR3 reads TGTGCCAGTAGTATATTAGATAGCAATCAGCCCCAGCATTTT. V gene TRBV19 combines with J gene TRBJ1-5; D is ambiguous. This CDR3 region has 14 residues. Trimming took off 2 bases at V and 0 bases at J, with 5 bases between the two ends. CDR1 is LNHDA, CDR2 SQIVND, per germline (reference sequence). The full variable domain, completed using reference TRBV19 and TRBJ1-5, is DGGITQSPKYLFRKEGQNVTLSCEQNLNHDAMYWYRQDPGQGLRLIYYSQIVNDFQKGDIAEGYSVSREKKESFPLTVTSAQKNPTAFYLCASSILDSNQPQHFGDGTRLSIL.

A word on this clone: Likely a read error: the CDR3 ends without its conserved phenylalanine or tryptophan. The limits of the CDR3 on the DNA are not certain, so only TCRdb's listed CDR3 is given. J is TRBJ1-2 and V is TRBV15. The CDR3 sequence runs 13 residues, both termini included. The V gene's germline CDR1 is LNHNV and CDR2 YYDKDF (reference sequence). The CDR3 sequence: CATSREFGRDLEG.

This chain joins TRBV11-1 and TRBJ2-2, with D perhaps TRBD1 (6 bases). Germline loops: CDR1 SGHAT, CDR2 FQDESV (reference sequence). CDR3 length: 14 residues. Trimming removed 5 bases at V and 5 bases at J, with 12 bases between. The CDR3 loop reads CASSHNTGTGELFF. CDR3 sequence (DNA): TGTGCCAGCAGCCACAATACAGGGACCGGGGAGCTGTTTTTT.

The chain couples TRBV5-3 to TRBJ1-4; 12 positions agree with TRBD1. TRBV5-3 is an ORF, with its function uncertain. With 4 bases clipped from V and 8 bases from J, the junction kept 15 bases outside the gene matches. The CDR3 has 18 amino acids. The CDR3 DNA follows: TGTGCCAGAAGCCGCAGGGGGACAGGGGGCTTGAGAGAAGAAAAACTGTTTTTT. Protein: CARSRRGTGGLREEKLFF.

This chain links TRBV7-2 with TRBJ2-5, with TRBD1 identical over 8 bases. Germline lookup yields CDR1 SGHTA and CDR2 FQGNSA. After removal of 4 bases from V and 3 bases from J, the junction contained 4 bases not matched to a gene. CDR3 length: 14 amino acids. Here the CDR3 reads CASSSGQEKETQYF. The CDR3 coding sequence is TGTGCCAGCAGCTCGGGACAGGAGAAAGAGACCCAGTACTTC.

In this sample, this clone turned up a few times. The rearrangement joins TRBV13 to TRBJ2-1; maybe TRBD1 (6 bases). The length of the CDR3 is 14 residues. CDR1 PRHDT and CDR2 FYEKMQ come from the germline V gene (reference sequence). Trimming stripped 4 bases from V and 4 bases from J, with 11 bases between. CDR3 sequence: CASSSRGQYNEQFF. The CDR3 DNA reads as TGTGCCAGCAGCTCCCGAGGACAGTACAATGAGCAGTTCTTC. Based on the CDR3 plus reference TRBV13 and TRBJ2-1, the full variable domain is AAGVIQSPRHLIKEKRETATLKCYPIPRHDTVYWYQQGPGQDPQFLISFYEKMQSDKGSIPDRFSAQQFSDYHSELNMSSLELGDSALYFCASSSRGQYNEQFFGPGTRLTVL.

This chain uses TRBV19 with TRBJ1-5, with 9 positions matching TRBD1. Germline CDR1 LNHDA, CDR2 SQIVND (reference sequence). This CDR3 region has 14 residues. V was pared by 7 bases and J by 7 bases, with 8 bases of the junction left unmatched. CDR3 in amino acids: CASNNRDREQPQHF. DNA of the CDR3: TGTGCCAGTAACAACCGGGACAGGGAACAGCCCCAGCATTTT.

The chain links TRBV9 to TRBJ2-7, with 8 bases identical to TRBD2. V lost 3 bases to trimming and J lost 1 base; unmatched junction nucleotides: 9. This CDR3 is 16 amino acids long. Per the germline V gene, CDR1 is SGDLS and CDR2 is YYNGEE. The CDR3 nucleotides are TGTGCCAGCAGCGCCACCGGGGCTAGCGGGTCCTACGAGCAGTACTTC. It is translated as CASSATGASGSYEQYF.

The rearrangement uses TRBV7-2 and TRBJ1-2; 10 bases fit TRBD1. CDR1 and CDR2 (germline): SGHTA, FQGNSA. This CDR3 is 16 amino acids long. J was trimmed by 7 bases and V by 5 bases; bases with no gene match: 13. The CDR3 spells CASSRQTGGEFRGYTF. The CDR3 DNA reads TGTGCCAGCAGCCGGCAGACAGGGGGCGAGTTTCGTGGCTACACCTTC.

This clone has more than one count but fewer than ten. This sequence joins TRBV6-6 and TRBJ2-7, with D hard to call. CDR1 is MNHNY and CDR2 is SVGAGI in the germline V gene (reference sequence). The V end lost 7 bases, the J end lost 2 bases, and 15 bases lay between the germline ends. This CDR3 comprises 14 residues. CDR3 DNA: TGTGCCAGCATGCATCGGAGTGAGACCTACGAGCAGTACTTC. Protein: CASMHRSETYEQYF.

The V gene is TRBV28, the J gene TRBJ2-7; the match to TRBD2 covers 7 bases. The CDR3 length is 14 residues. Germline CDR1 reads MDHEN; CDR2 reads SYDVKM. V lost 6 bases, J lost 2 bases, and 7 bases stayed unmatched. The CDR3 coding sequence is TGTGCCAGCAGGACGCCGGGGGGTCCCTACGAGCAGTACTTC. As protein: CASRTPGGPYEQYF.

J is TRBJ1-2 and V is TRBV27; TRBD1 is a possible D gene (5 bases). Deletions cut 5 bases from V and 8 bases from J, with 21 bases between. The CDR3 sequence is 15 residues long. The germline CDR1 and CDR2 sequences are MNHEY and SMNVEV (reference sequence). The CDR3 nucleotides are TGTGCCAGCAGTGCCCTATCCGCAGGGCAGAAGGGCTACACCTTC. The encoded protein is CASSALSAGQKGYTF.

V usage is TRBV5-1 and J usage is TRBJ1-1; TRBD1 aligns across 8 bases. J lost 5 bases, V lost 4 bases, and 7 bases had no gene match. The CDR3 has 14 residues. CDR1 is SGHRS and CDR2 is YFSETQ in the germline V gene. The CDR3 DNA sequence: TGCGCCAGCAGCCGTCTGGACAGGGTAACTGAAGCTTTCTTT. It translates to CASSRLDRVTEAFF.

This sequence joins TRBV7-9 and TRBJ1-2; maybe TRBD1 (6 bases). Trimming removed 5 bases from V and 1 base from J, with 14 bases in between. CDR3 length: 15 residues. Germline values: CDR1 SEHNR, CDR2 FQNEAQ (reference sequence). CDR3 sequence (DNA): TGTGCCAGCAGCCCCGGGGGGGGCGGTAACTATGGCTACACCTTC. This codes for CASSPGGGGNYGYTF.

This clone was observed a few times. This chain joins TRBV4-2 and TRBJ1-1, with 8 bases lining up with TRBD1. Germline V gene lookup returns CDR1 LGHNA and CDR2 YNFKEQ. CDR3 length: 13 amino acids. V shed 3 bases and J 10 bases; nucleotides not matched to a gene: 7. CDR3 nucleotide sequence: TGTGCCAGCAGCCAGGAGGACAGGGAGGCAGCTTTCTTT. Protein product: CASSQEDREAAFF.

The J gene is TRBJ2-7, the V gene TRBV7-9; unclear D gene. This CDR3 is 12 amino acids long. The V gene lost 0 bases and the J gene lost 3 bases, with 3 bases spanning the gap. Germline lookup yields CDR1 SEHNR and CDR2 FQNEAQ (reference sequence). The CDR3 protein is CASSLALYEQYF. The CDR3 DNA sequence: TGTGCCAGCAGCTTAGCTCTCTACGAGCAGTACTTC.

This chain connects TRBV7-9 to TRBJ2-5; maybe TRBD2 (7 bases). The germline V gene encodes CDR1 SEHNR and CDR2 FQNEAQ (reference sequence). The germline V and J ends were trimmed by 2 bases and 13 bases, with 14 bases remaining between them. The CDR3 is 12 amino acids. As DNA, the CDR3 is TGTGCCAGCAGCTTAAAAGGGGGGGCGTCGTACTTC. Encoded protein: CASSLKGGASYF.

V gene TRBV7-9 combines with J gene TRBJ2-2, with TRBD1 matching 7 bases. Germline lookup yields CDR1 SEHNR and CDR2 FQNEAQ (reference sequence). With V trimmed by 5 bases and J by 6 bases, 9 bases remained unmatched. The CDR3 consists of 15 residues. CDR3 DNA sequence: TGTGCCAGCAGCAAATTTACAGGGGCCTCCGGGGAGCTGTTTTTT. Its protein is CASSKFTGASGELFF.

The J gene is TRBJ2-5, the V gene TRBV20-1; D not certain. V was cut by 1 base and J by 5 bases, with 5 bases left in between. CDR1 DFQATT and CDR2 SNEGSKA come from the germline V gene (reference sequence). This CDR3 region has 11 residues. The CDR3: CSARAQETQYF. The CDR3 bases are TGCAGTGCTAGAGCCCAGGAGACCCAGTACTTC.

For the CDR3, the DNA is TGTGCCAGCAGCCCCGGGCTGGGGGGGGCCAATGAGCAGTTCTTC. This gives the protein CASSPGLGGANEQFF. This chain connects TRBV5-4 to TRBJ2-1; possible D gene TRBD2, 7 bases. In germline, CDR1 is SGHNT, CDR2 YYREEE (reference sequence). This CDR3 is built from 15 residues. The V and J ends lost 4 bases and 6 bases respectively, with 17 bases between them.